The following is a T cell receptor beta chain sequence with its context. Ages ranged from about 18 to 89 years, with residence in 24 US areas. Clinical histories supplied by participants themselves formed the basis of cohort assignment. This record belongs to a study of blood T cell repertoires in COVID-19. Study background: Nucleic acid was either cDNA or gDNA, and it came from T cells, B-cell-depleted T cells, or PBMCs.

Sequencing used immunoSEQ multiplex PCR; TCRdb keeps in-frame clones, though not all of them. The sample consists of some 390,000 clones, roughly nine tenths of them appearing once. This CDR3 has 15 amino acids. J gave up 3 bases and V 6 bases, and 7 bases lay outside the gene matches. CDR1 is MNHEY and CDR2 is SVGAGI in the germline V gene. The sequence was obtained from a woman younger than 45 who had recovered from COVID-19. The genes are TRBV6-5 and TRBJ2-2, with TRBD1 matching over 7 bases. Sequenced input: PBMCs or T cells enriched from blood (not recorded which). The CDR3 coding sequence is TGTGCCAGCAGACCGAGACAGGGCCACACCGGGGAGCTGTTTTTT. Translated: CASRPRQGHTGELFF.